Below are 29 T cell receptor beta chains sequenced from a single sample in a study of somatic mutations in cytotoxic T cells in rheumatoid arthritis. This table comes from immunoSEQ multiplex PCR, and its TCRdb copy is limited to in-frame clones, with some not included. Counted here are 6,000 to 8,500 clones, around 70% occurring once; the ten biggest clones make up over 40%. What was sequenced was CD8+ T cells sorted from blood. The receptors stem from a man aged 35 to 55 in good health.

The rearrangement links TRBV27 to TRBJ2-5; 8 bases fit TRBD1. The CDR3 sequence is 15 residues long. V was pared by 2 bases and J by 2 bases, with 4 bases of the junction left unmatched. Germline CDR1 is MNHEY and CDR2 is SMNVEV (reference sequence). Here the CDR3 DNA reads TGTGCCAGCAGTTTACGGACAGGGTTTCAAGAGACCCAGTACTTC. Its translation is CASSLRTGFQETQYF.

This clone has just one count. This rearrangement joins TRBV4-2 to TRBJ2-1; TRBD2 aligns across 11 bases. The CDR3 runs 16 residues. Germline loops: CDR1 LGHNA, CDR2 YNFKEQ. V was clipped by 1 base and J by 13 bases; unmatched bases: 12. CDR3 nucleotides: TGTGCCAGCAGCCAAGGGATGGAACTAGCGGGAGAAGATCAGTTCTTC. As protein: CASSQGMELAGEDQFF.

This sequence joins TRBV28 and TRBJ2-7, with D perhaps matching TRBD1 or TRBD2 (5 bases each). With 3 bases removed from V and 2 bases from J, the gap between germline ends came to 14 bases. The CDR3 is 15 amino acids. Germline-derived CDR1 and CDR2 are MDHEN and SYDVKM. The CDR3: CASSFVGEPAYEQYF. The CDR3 DNA is TGTGCCAGCAGTTTCGTGGGGGAGCCGGCCTACGAGCAGTACTTC.

The chain combines TRBV18 with TRBJ1-2, with 9 bases matching TRBD1. CDR3 length equals 13 residues. Germline-derived CDR1 and CDR2 are KGHSH and LQKENI. J lost 4 bases, V lost 6 bases, and 3 bases had no gene match. The CDR3, as DNA: TGTGCCAGCTCTCAGGACAGGGGCTATGGCTACACCTTC. This translates into CASSQDRGYGYTF.

The rearrangement joins TRBV7-9 to TRBJ2-2, with a weak D call TRBD2 (5 bases). CDR1 is SEHNR, CDR2 FQNEAQ, per germline (reference sequence). The ends were cut back, 5 bases at V and 2 bases at J, with 9 bases in the middle. This CDR3 has 14 amino acids. The CDR3 region is CASSQDFNTGELFF. The DNA for the CDR3 is TGTGCCAGCAGCCAGGACTTCAACACCGGGGAGCTGTTTTTT.

The V gene is TRBV2, the J gene TRBJ1-2; TRBD1 might be the D (6 bases). Germline CDR1 is SNHLY and CDR2 is FYNNEI. V was cut by 6 bases and J by 4 bases, with 18 bases left in between. The CDR3 sequence is 15 residues long. CDR3 amino acids: CASRGAGDRTYGYTF. The CDR3 coding sequence is TGTGCCAGCAGGGGGGCAGGGGATCGGACCTATGGCTACACCTTC.

This clone is categorized as medium-sized. The genes are TRBV9 and TRBJ1-1; D might be TRBD1 (5 bases). Trimming left V 6 bases short and J 8 bases short, with 14 bases between. CDR3 length: 12 residues. The germline V gene encodes CDR1 SGDLS and CDR2 YYNGEE. CDR3 protein: CASTSRRGEAFF. CDR3 DNA sequence: TGTGCCAGCACCTCCAGGAGGGGAGAAGCTTTCTTT.

This rearrangement joins TRBV19 to TRBJ1-1; weak D call: TRBD1 (6 bases). The CDR3 spans 15 residues. Germline V gene data show CDR1 as LNHDA and CDR2 as SQIVND (reference sequence). Trimming took off 2 bases at V and 0 bases at J, with 10 bases between the two ends. In DNA, the CDR3 is TGTGCCAGTAGTATAAACGGACAGTTGAACACTGAAGCTTTCTTT. Encoded protein: CASSINGQLNTEAFF.

The J gene is TRBJ2-3, the V gene TRBV18; 7 nucleotides line up with TRBD2. Trimming cost V 0 bases and J 2 bases; bases outside gene matches: 8. The germline CDR1 and CDR2 sequences are KGHSH and LQKENI. The CDR3 totals 17 residues. CDR3 protein: CASSPPRHLADTDTQYF. The DNA for the CDR3 is TGTGCCAGCTCACCACCGCGTCACCTAGCGGACACAGATACGCAGTATTTT.

The CDR3 bases are TGTGCCAGCAGTTTGAGTTGGAACACTGAAGCTTTCTTT. This encodes CASSLSWNTEAFF. V gene TRBV28 combines with J gene TRBJ1-1; D unclear. This CDR3 comprises 13 residues. The V end was cut by 3 bases, the J end by 1 base, with 6 bases between. From germline, CDR1 is MDHEN and CDR2 SYDVKM.

The V and J genes are TRBV6-1 and TRBJ2-3; the D gene is possibly TRBD1 (7 bases). Germline CDR1 is MNHNS and CDR2 is SASEGT. The germline V and J ends were trimmed by 6 bases and 4 bases, with 14 bases remaining between them. The CDR3 contains 14 residues. The CDR3 spells CASRDQGEADTQYF. The CDR3 DNA reads TGTGCCAGCAGAGACCAGGGGGAGGCAGATACGCAGTATTTT.

The CDR3 DNA follows: TGTGCCAGCAGCTTGGATGGGGGGCTAGTTACGCAGTATTTT. It codes for CASSLDGGLVTQYF. The V gene is TRBV5-6, the J gene TRBJ2-3, with D possibly called TRBD1 or TRBD2 (6 bases each). The V end lost 0 bases, the J end lost 8 bases, and 13 bases lay between the germline ends. Germline-derived CDR1 and CDR2 are SGHDT and YYEEEE. The CDR3 has 14 residues. Combining the CDR3 with reference TRBV5-6 and TRBJ2-3 gives the whole variable domain DAGVTQSPTHLIKTRGQQVTLRCSPKSGHDTVSWYQQALGQGPQFIFQYYEEEERQRGNFPDRFSGHQFPNYSSELNVNALLLGDSALYLCASSLDGGLVTQYFGPGTRLTVL.

The chain couples TRBV13 to TRBJ2-3; TRBD2 agrees at 8 bases. The germline V gene encodes CDR1 PRHDT and CDR2 FYEKMQ (reference sequence). V was pared by 4 bases and J by 8 bases, with 8 bases of the junction left unmatched. This CDR3 region has 14 residues. CDR3 amino acids: CASSSSRGGATQYF. The CDR3 nucleotides read TGTGCCAGCAGCTCATCCCGGGGGGGGGCTACGCAGTATTTT.

This clone was seen once. The V and J genes are TRBV19 and TRBJ1-1; possibly TRBD1 for D (6 bases). The V end lost 2 bases, the J end lost 0 bases, and 10 bases lay between the germline ends. CDR3 length: 15 residues. CDR1 is LNHDA and CDR2 is SQIVND in the germline V gene (reference sequence). The CDR3 DNA follows: TGTGCCAGTAGTATAAGGGGGGCCGTGAACACTGAAGCTTTCTTT. As protein: CASSIRGAVNTEAFF.

The sample holds a few counts of this clone. The rearrangement joins TRBV11-2 to TRBJ1-1, with TRBD1 matching 10 bases. CDR1 and CDR2 (germline): SGHAT, FQNNGV. The trim removed 5 bases at V and 5 bases at J, leaving 8 bases unmatched. CDR3 size: 15 residues. In nucleotides, the CDR3 is TGTGCCAGCAGCCAAAGGGACAGGGGTGGTACTGAAGCTTTCTTT. This translates into CASSQRDRGGTEAFF.

The CDR3 DNA sequence: TGTGCCAGCAGTTACTCGATGGGGGCGAACACCGGGGAGCTGTTTTTT. It specifies CASSYSMGANTGELFF. The J gene is TRBJ2-2, the V gene TRBV6-5, with D possibly being TRBD1 or TRBD2 (5 bases each). The CDR3 spans 16 residues. The V end lost 0 bases, the J end lost 0 bases, and 8 bases lay between the germline ends. Germline assignment: CDR1 MNHEY and CDR2 SVGAGI.

This clone was recorded once. The DNA for the CDR3 is TGCAGCTCCAGAGACAAAAATGGAAACACCATATATTTT. The encoded protein is CSSRDKNGNTIYF. The rearrangement links TRBV29-1 to TRBJ1-3, with no clear D. Germline V CDR1 and CDR2: SQVTM, ANQGSEA. V gave up 8 bases and J gave up 3 bases, with 14 bases separating them. The length of the CDR3 is 13 residues.

The rearrangement uses TRBV9 and TRBJ2-5; D gene ambiguous. V lost 4 bases and J 4 bases, leaving 17 bases between the germline ends. The CDR3 contains 15 residues. From germline, CDR1 is SGDLS and CDR2 YYNGEE. This chain's CDR3 is CASSPTTGWGETQYF. CDR3 nucleotide sequence: TGTGCCAGCAGCCCTACTACCGGGTGGGGAGAGACCCAGTACTTC.

This clone appeared a single time. The chain carries TRBV28 and TRBJ2-1, with a weak D call TRBD2 (6 bases). V was pared by 8 bases and J by 4 bases, with 15 bases between. Germline CDR1 reads MDHEN; CDR2 reads SYDVKM. The CDR3 has 14 amino acids. The CDR3 loop is CASRWAGLYNEQFF. The CDR3 coding sequence is TGTGCCAGCCGTTGGGCGGGATTATACAATGAGCAGTTCTTC.

This clone was observed once. The V call is TRBV5-4, the J call TRBJ2-2; D might be TRBD2 (5 bases). Trimming shortened V by 5 bases and J by 3 bases, and 11 bases separated the two germline ends. Looked up from germline, CDR1 is SGHNT and CDR2 is YYREEE (reference sequence). The CDR3 runs 14 residues. The CDR3 is CASRLRGDTGELFF. The CDR3, as DNA: TGTGCCAGCAGGTTACGGGGAGACACCGGGGAGCTGTTTTTT.

The chain combines TRBV27 with TRBJ1-2, with 10 nucleotides matching TRBD1. This CDR3 is 15 amino acids long. CDR1 MNHEY and CDR2 SMNVEV come from the germline V gene (reference sequence). Trimming at V came to 5 bases and at J to 3 bases, leaving 6 bases not matched to a gene. This CDR3 reads CASSQRDRGHYGYTF. In nucleotides, the CDR3 is TGTGCCAGCAGTCAGAGGGACAGGGGACACTATGGCTACACCTTC.

This clone was seen once. The chain couples TRBV7-2 to TRBJ1-4; D possibly corresponds to TRBD1 (6 bases). The CDR3 covers 14 residues. Trimming stripped 5 bases from V and 7 bases from J, with 14 bases between. Germline values: CDR1 SGHTA, CDR2 FQGNSA. CDR3 protein: CASSRTGSSEKLFF. The CDR3 coding sequence is TGTGCCAGCAGCCGAACAGGGTCGAGTGAAAAACTGTTTTTT.

This CDR3 reads CASTAGGERNYGYTF. CDR3 bases: TGTGCCAGTACCGCCGGGGGGGAGCGAAACTATGGCTACACCTTC. The V gene is TRBV19, the J gene TRBJ1-2; weak D call: TRBD1 (5 bases). The CDR3 sequence is 15 residues long. V was cut by 7 bases and J by 2 bases, with 17 bases left in between. Per germline, CDR1 LNHDA and CDR2 SQIVND (reference sequence).

This chain connects TRBV2 to TRBJ2-1; 9 positions match TRBD2. This CDR3 spans 16 amino acids. Germline-derived CDR1 and CDR2 are SNHLY and FYNNEI. Germline trimming cut 3 bases from V and 6 bases from J; bases unmatched to any gene: 9. The CDR3 region is CASSDPAGGIGNEQFF. As DNA, the CDR3 is TGTGCCAGCAGTGATCCGGCGGGAGGGATTGGCAATGAGCAGTTCTTC.

This chain connects TRBV4-1 to TRBJ1-6; D is uncertain. This CDR3 is 16 amino acids long. CDR1 MGHRA and CDR2 YSYEKL come from the germline V gene. The V end lost 0 bases, the J end lost 10 bases, and 16 bases lay between the germline ends. CDR3 DNA sequence: TGCGCCAGCAGCCAAGATCTTCCCTCTTTGGGGTCACCCCTCCACTTT. Translated: CASSQDLPSLGSPLHF.

The chain uses TRBV9 and TRBJ2-2, with D possibly being TRBD2 (6 bases). CDR1 is SGDLS and CDR2 is YYNGEE in the germline V gene. The V and J ends lost 1 base and 5 bases respectively, with 18 bases between them. The CDR3 consists of 17 residues. The CDR3 DNA follows: TGTGCCAGCAGCGTAAGAGGGCGGGAAGGGCGGACCGGGGAGCTGTTTTTT. Its translation is CASSVRGREGRTGELFF.

V usage is TRBV5-5 and J usage is TRBJ2-1; 10 nucleotides agree with TRBD2. CDR3 size: 16 residues. The germline V gene has CDR1 SGHKS and CDR2 YYEKEE (reference sequence). Trimming cost V 0 bases and J 8 bases; bases outside gene matches: 8. The CDR3 bases are TGTGCCAGCAGCTTGGGGCTAGCGGGAGAAAGGGATGAGCAGTTCTTC. Translating gives CASSLGLAGERDEQFF.

The count of this clone is one. The chain carries TRBV11-3 and TRBJ2-3; 11 bases align to TRBD2. In germline, CDR1 is SGHNT, CDR2 YENEEA. CDR3 length: 15 residues. V was pared by 3 bases and J by 5 bases, with 4 bases of the junction left unmatched. CDR3 coding DNA: TGTGCCAGCAGCTTTAGCGGGAGGGTTGGAGATACGCAGTATTTT. Its translation: CASSFSGRVGDTQYF.

V gene TRBV2 combines with J gene TRBJ1-2; no firm D call. This CDR3 is 15 amino acids long. With 7 bases removed from V and 3 bases from J, the gap between germline ends came to 18 bases. The V gene's germline CDR1 is SNHLY and CDR2 FYNNEI. CDR3 amino acids: CASTPGQAAYYGYTF. In DNA, the CDR3 is TGTGCCAGCACACCGGGCCAGGCGGCCTACTATGGCTACACCTTC.